This is a list of T cell receptor beta chains from one sample in a study of shared clonotypes between healthy human individuals. The method was immunoSEQ multiplex PCR; TCRdb's version includes in-frame clones alone and lacks a portion of them. In the table there are about 990,000 clones, approximately 80% of which are singletons. The sequenced sample was memory CD4+ T cells from PBMCs. The receptors derive from a man younger than 30 in good health. Some clones in this sample may be carry-over from other donors' samples. Both conserved end residues are part of each CDR3. The D gene is left open where the match is weak. Not every row has a clone size; where given, it reads once, few, many or a size class.

v_gene	j_gene	d_gene	abundance	CDR3aa	CDR3nt
TRBV6-4	TRBJ2-3	-	-	CASRSDSGPDTQYF	TGTGCCAGCAGGTCCGACTCCGGGCCAGATACGCAGTATTTT
TRBV15	TRBJ2-7	TRBD1	few	CATRQGLGEQYF	TGTGCCACCAGACAGGGGCTTGGCGAGCAGTACTTC
TRBV5-1	TRBJ2-1	-	-	CASSLAAIGLYNEQFF	TGCGCCAGCAGCTTGGCCGCCATAGGACTATACAATGAGCAGTTCTTC
TRBV6-5	TRBJ1-4	-	-	CASSTAGDEKLFF	TGTGCCAGCAGTACGGCAGGGGACGAAAAACTGTTTTTT
TRBV28	TRBJ2-5	TRBD2	-	CASSLLGASGRTQYF	TGTGCCAGCAGTTTATTAGGGGCTAGCGGGAGGACCCAGTACTTC
TRBV19	TRBJ1-1	TRBD1	-	CASRDRAANTEAFF	TGTGCCAGTAGGGACAGGGCGGCGAACACTGAAGCTTTCTTT
TRBV11-1	TRBJ2-7	-	-	CASSFEAGQAYEQYF	TGTGCCAGCAGCTTTGAGGCAGGCCAGGCCTACGAGCAGTACTTC
TRBV7-2	TRBJ1-2	-	few	CASSFTTGDYGYTF	TGTGCCAGCAGCTTCACTACAGGAGACTATGGCTACACCTTC
TRBV18	TRBJ2-3	-	-	CASSPPDSTDTQYF	TGTGCCAGCTCACCTCCGGACTCAACAGATACGCAGTATTTT
TRBV5-6	TRBJ1-1	-	-	CASSLRSVSPEAFF	TGTGCCAGCAGCTTGAGATCGGTTTCCCCTGAAGCTTTCTTT